The 13 T cell receptor beta chains given below trace back to one sample, sequenced in a study of blood T cell repertoires in COVID-19. Repertoires were generated with immunoSEQ multiplex PCR, while TCRdb's copy carries only in-frame clones and drops some. The sample comprises nearly 80,000 clones, 75% to 90% of which are singletons, and 4.5% to 7% rests with the top ten. Source material: peripheral blood. The receptors come from a man aged 60 to 69 with active or convalescent COVID-19.

The gene calls are TRBV6-2 or TRBV6-3 and TRBJ2-1, with 9 bases fitting TRBD1. From germline, CDR1 is MNHEY and CDR2 SVGEGT. The CDR3 length is 16 residues. The V segment lost 2 bases and the J segment 5 bases; nucleotides outside the gene matches: 7. CDR3 DNA: TGTGCCAGCAGTTACGAGGGACAGGGTTGGAACAATGAGCAGTTCTTC. Translated: CASSYEGQGWNNEQFF.

The rearrangement uses TRBV5-6 and TRBJ2-2; 14 bases match TRBD2. The CDR3 runs to 18 residues. CDR1 is SGHDT and CDR2 is YYEEEE in the germline V gene. V was clipped by 4 bases and J by 2 bases; unmatched bases: 7. CDR3 DNA sequence: TGTGCCAGCAGCCGCCGCGGGACTAGCGGGGGTAACACCGGGGAGCTGTTTTTT. Its protein is CASSRRGTSGGNTGELFF. Combining the CDR3 with reference TRBV5-6 and TRBJ2-2 gives the whole variable domain DAGVTQSPTHLIKTRGQQVTLRCSPKSGHDTVSWYQQALGQGPQFIFQYYEEEERQRGNFPDRFSGHQFPNYSSELNVNALLLGDSALYLCASSRRGTSGGNTGELFFGEGSRLTVL.

The V gene is TRBV5-4, the J gene TRBJ2-7; 10 bases are a match to TRBD2. J lost 5 bases, V lost 0 bases, and 5 bases had no gene match. Looked up from germline, CDR1 is SGHNT and CDR2 is YYREEE (reference sequence). The CDR3 length is 15 residues. The CDR3 bases are TGTGCCAGCAGCTTGGTTAGCGGGGGGCCGGACGAGCAGTACTTC. It yields the protein CASSLVSGGPDEQYF.

V is TRBV7-2 and J is TRBJ2-3, with TRBD2 matching 7 bases. In germline, CDR1 is SGHTA, CDR2 FQGNSA. Trimming took 4 bases from V and 3 from J; bases not matched to a gene: 7. The CDR3 length is 15 residues. The CDR3 loop is CASSSSPGGTDTQYF. In nucleotides, the CDR3 is TGTGCCAGCAGCTCATCGCCCGGGGGGACAGATACGCAGTATTTT.

The V gene is TRBV15, the J gene TRBJ2-3, with a tentative D call TRBD2 (6 bases). The CDR3 has 15 amino acids. Germline V gene data show CDR1 as LNHNV and CDR2 as YYDKDF (reference sequence). The V end lost 5 bases, the J end lost 2 bases, and 14 bases lay between the germline ends. In DNA, the CDR3 is TGTGCCACCAGCCAGAAAGGAGGGGCCACAGATACGCAGTATTTT. Translating gives CATSQKGGATDTQYF.

The chain joins TRBV7-2 to TRBJ2-2; perhaps TRBD1 as D (5 bases). From germline, CDR1 is SGHTA and CDR2 FQGNSA. This CDR3 region has 15 residues. Deletions cut 5 bases from V and 2 bases from J, with 12 bases between. CDR3 sequence (DNA): TGTGCCAGCAGCCCGGCAGGGATCAACACCGGGGAGCTGTTTTTT. Translated: CASSPAGINTGELFF.

The chain combines TRBV2 with TRBJ2-3, with TRBD1 matching 7 bases. CDR3 length: 14 amino acids. In germline, CDR1 is SNHLY, CDR2 FYNNEI. V shed 6 bases, J shed 0 bases, and the junction held 3 bases outside the gene matches. Here the CDR3 DNA reads TGTGCCAGCAGAGACAGGGTTAGCACAGATACGCAGTATTTT. Protein product: CASRDRVSTDTQYF. The variable domain in full, with the rest retrieved from reference TRBV2 and TRBJ2-3, is EPEVTQTPSHQVTQMGQEVILRCVPISNHLYFYWYRQILGQKVEFLVSFYNNEISEKSEIFDDQFSVERPDGSNFTLKIRSTKLEDSAMYFCASRDRVSTDTQYFGPGTRLTVL.

The chain links TRBV29-1 to TRBJ2-1; 15 positions agree with TRBD2. This CDR3 has 15 amino acids. Unmatched junction bases numbered 7, after V lost 6 bases and J lost 7 bases. Germline values: CDR1 SQVTM, CDR2 ANQGSEA. DNA for the CDR3: TGCAGCGTCCGGACTAGCGGGGGGGCCCGGAATGAGCAGTTCTTC. It is translated as CSVRTSGGARNEQFF.

The chain has TRBV9 and TRBJ2-1; 8 nucleotides match TRBD2. V lost 2 bases and J lost 4; bases outside the gene matches: 11. This CDR3 has 17 amino acids. Germline V lookup: CDR1 SGDLS, CDR2 YYNGEE. CDR3 protein: CASSVFSRRGVYNEQFF. The CDR3 DNA sequence: TGTGCCAGCAGCGTCTTCTCGCGGCGGGGGGTATACAATGAGCAGTTCTTC. The variable domain in full, completed from reference TRBV9 and TRBJ2-1, reads DSGVTQTPKHLITATGQRVTLRCSPRSGDLSVYWYQQSLDQGLQFLIQYYNGEERAKGNILERFSAQQFPDLHSELNLSSLELGDSALYFCASSVFSRRGVYNEQFFGPGTRLTVL.

This sequence joins TRBV5-1 and TRBJ2-1; TRBD2 matches at 11 bases. Germline trimming cut 4 bases from V and 3 bases from J; bases unmatched to any gene: 6. The CDR3 is 16 amino acids. The V gene's germline CDR1 is SGHRS and CDR2 YFSETQ. This CDR3 reads CASSKTSGEGYNEQFF. In nucleotides, the CDR3 is TGCGCCAGCAGCAAGACTAGCGGGGAGGGCTACAATGAGCAGTTCTTC.

The rearrangement links TRBV4-1 to TRBJ1-1; 8 nucleotides align to TRBD1. From germline, CDR1 is MGHRA and CDR2 YSYEKL. With 6 bases clipped from V and 11 bases from J, the junction kept 11 bases outside the gene matches. CDR3 length: 13 amino acids. The CDR3 DNA reads TGCGCCAGCAGTCCCAGGCAGGGGGCGTGGGCTTTCTTT. As protein: CASSPRQGAWAFF.

The chain combines TRBV7-9 with TRBJ2-2, with TRBD1 matching 9 bases. In germline, CDR1 is SEHNR, CDR2 FQNEAQ (reference sequence). CDR3 length: 14 residues. Unmatched junction bases numbered 6, after V lost 8 bases and J lost 5 bases. This CDR3 reads CASGGQGRTGELFF. CDR3 nucleotides: TGTGCCAGCGGGGGACAGGGTAGGACCGGGGAGCTGTTTTTT. Filled out from reference TRBV7-9 and TRBJ2-2, the complete variable domain reads DTGVSQNPRHKITKRGQNVTFRCDPISEHNRLYWYRQTLGQGPEFLTYFQNEAQLEKSRLLSDRFSAERPKGSFSTLEIQRTEQGDSAMYLCASGGQGRTGELFFGEGSRLTVL.

This chain joins TRBV5-4 and TRBJ2-1; TRBD2 matches 11 bases. CDR1 and CDR2 from the germline V gene are SGHNT and YYREEE (reference sequence). J lost 5 bases, V lost 4 bases, and 8 bases had no gene match. This CDR3 is 16 amino acids long. The CDR3 DNA sequence: TGTGCCAGCAGCCCACCACGACTAGCGGGGAACAATGAGCAGTTCTTC. It codes for CASSPPRLAGNNEQFF.